Sequencing of this TCR beta chain was carried out in a study of T cells in Graves' hyperthyroidism and ophthalmopathy. Points from the study as a whole: Among clonotypes expanded in thyroid above 0.001, most were also found in blood.

V dropped 5 bases and J dropped 1 base, with 16 bases sitting between them. Germline V gene data show CDR1 as SGHAT and CDR2 as FQNNGV. This CDR3 is 16 amino acids long. RNA transcripts gave rise to amplified TCR beta CDR3 regions. TCR CDR3 underwent first-round RT-PCR with the HTBI primer set. From the multiplex PCR reads, TCRdb called clonotypes with MiXCR, one entry per CDR3 protein. The table includes about 420,000 distinct CDR3 sequences, 15% to 17% detected once. Any patient presenting with uncontrolled infection, other autoimmune disease, pregnancy or lactation was left out. The sample holds many counts of this clonotype. Its target is unknown.

The source is a woman aged 18-29 years with Graves' hyperthyroidism. The source material was blood. The rearrangement joins TRBV11-2 to TRBJ2-3; D tentatively fits TRBD1 or TRBD2 (5 bases each). The CDR3 sequence: CASSPVGASGTDTQYF. The CDR3 DNA is TGTGCCAGCAGCCCTGTCGGGGCGTCAGGCACAGATACGCAGTATTTT.